This passage covers 21 T cell receptor beta chains from one sample sequenced in a study of blood T cell repertoires in COVID-19. TCRdb's copy holds only in-frame clones and misses some; the assay was immunoSEQ multiplex PCR. The profile shows 200,000 to 250,000 clones, 75% to 85% of them singletons. The sample was peripheral blood. The source is a man aged 45-60 years with COVID-19, enrolled during active disease.

This chain uses TRBV2 with TRBJ1-1; a weak D match, TRBD1 (6 bases). CDR1 is SNHLY, CDR2 FYNNEI, per germline. The CDR3 is 14 amino acids. V was pared by 6 bases and J by 3 bases, with 14 bases between. CDR3 DNA sequence: TGTGCCAGCAGCCCCCAGGGGTGGGACACTGAAGCTTTCTTT. It encodes CASSPQGWDTEAFF.

This chain uses TRBV29-1 with TRBJ2-3; 7 nucleotides align to TRBD2. The J segment lost 1 base and the V segment lost 4 bases, leaving 2 bases of the junction unmatched. CDR3 length: 13 amino acids. Germline lookup yields CDR1 SQVTM and CDR2 ANQGSEA. The CDR3 here is CSVVAGGTDTQYF. The CDR3 coding sequence is TGCAGCGTTGTTGCGGGGGGCACAGATACGCAGTATTTT.

The V and J genes are TRBV2 and TRBJ2-3; 9 nucleotides align to TRBD2. After removal of 2 bases from V and 4 bases from J, the junction contained 4 bases not matched to a gene. The germline CDR1 and CDR2 sequences are SNHLY and FYNNEI. The length of the CDR3 is 15 residues. The CDR3 nucleotides read TGTGCCAGCAGTGAACTGCGCGGGGGGGCAGATACGCAGTATTTT. It translates to CASSELRGGADTQYF. Full variable domain (outside the CDR3, taken from reference TRBV2 and TRBJ2-3): EPEVTQTPSHQVTQMGQEVILRCVPISNHLYFYWYRQILGQKVEFLVSFYNNEISEKSEIFDDQFSVERPDGSNFTLKIRSTKLEDSAMYFCASSELRGGADTQYFGPGTRLTVL.

The gene calls are TRBV6-5 and TRBJ1-1; TRBD1 agrees at 7 bases. V lost 4 bases and J lost 0; bases outside the gene matches: 8. The CDR3 totals 16 residues. Per germline, CDR1 MNHEY and CDR2 SVGAGI. CDR3: CASSSTGVGVNTEAFF. The CDR3 DNA reads TGTGCCAGCAGTTCCACAGGGGTAGGCGTGAACACTGAAGCTTTCTTT.

This chain links TRBV5-4 with TRBJ1-6; D is perhaps TRBD1 (6 bases). The CDR3 covers 15 residues. Germline CDR1 SGHNT, CDR2 YYREEE (reference sequence). Trimming cost V 5 bases and J 4 bases, with 13 bases left between them. This CDR3 is CASRDADSYNSPLHF. The CDR3 coding sequence is TGTGCCAGCAGGGATGCGGACAGTTATAATTCACCCCTCCACTTT.

The CDR3, as DNA: TGTGCCAGCAGCTTACCCTGGACACTTAACACTGAAGCTTTCTTT. The encoded protein is CASSLPWTLNTEAFF. V is TRBV11-2 and J is TRBJ1-1; D might be TRBD1 (5 bases). Germline values: CDR1 SGHAT, CDR2 FQNNGV. The CDR3 spans 15 residues. V was trimmed by 2 bases and J by 2 bases, leaving 12 bases between them.

The V gene is TRBV24-1, the J gene TRBJ2-1; 9 bases are a match to TRBD1. Germline V CDR1 and CDR2: KGHDR, SFDVKD. The CDR3 runs to 15 residues. With V trimmed by 4 bases and J by 7 bases, 7 bases remained unmatched. CDR3 DNA sequence: TGTGCCACCAGTGACTTGGGACAGGGCCGGAATGAGCAGTTCTTC. Amino acid sequence: CATSDLGQGRNEQFF.

The chain is built from TRBV18 and TRBJ2-7; maybe TRBD1 (5 bases). Germline CDR1 reads KGHSH; CDR2 reads LQKENI. The V end lost 3 bases, the J end lost 6 bases, and 15 bases lay between the germline ends. The CDR3 consists of 14 residues. CDR3 DNA: TGTGCCAGCTCACCTCCTGCCAGGCAGGGCGAGCAGTACTTC. It is translated as CASSPPARQGEQYF.

The rearrangement uses TRBV4-2 and TRBJ2-2, with 11 nucleotides matching TRBD2. Looked up from germline, CDR1 is LGHNA and CDR2 is YNFKEQ. This CDR3 has 18 residues. V lost 0 bases to trimming and J lost 6 bases; unmatched junction nucleotides: 9. The CDR3 coding sequence is TGTGCCAGCAGCCAAGAGTATCGGGGACTAGCGGACGCCGGGGAGCTGTTTTTT. This sequence encodes CASSQEYRGLADAGELFF.

The chain recombines TRBV5-1 with TRBJ1-1, with 7 positions matching TRBD1. The CDR3 has 14 residues. Germline CDR1 and CDR2: SGHRS and YFSETQ. Trimming removed 3 bases from V and 1 base from J; junction bases left unmatched: 3. The CDR3 nucleotides read TGCGCCAGCAGCTCCGGGACAGCGAACACTGAAGCTTTCTTT. Translating gives CASSSGTANTEAFF.

The J gene is TRBJ1-4, the V gene TRBV6-6; TRBD1 matches 7 bases. The CDR3 contains 15 residues. V shed 8 bases and J 5 bases; nucleotides not matched to a gene: 11. In germline, CDR1 is MNHNY, CDR2 SVGAGI (reference sequence). CDR3 loop: CASGMTGIGNEKLFF. CDR3 DNA sequence: TGTGCCAGCGGTATGACAGGGATCGGGAATGAAAAACTGTTTTTT.

The rearrangement links TRBV7-3 to TRBJ2-2; 8 nucleotides align to TRBD2. The CDR3 extends over 16 amino acids. Unmatched junction bases numbered 4, after V lost 1 base and J lost 3 bases. Germline-derived CDR1 and CDR2 are SGHTA and FQGTGA. CDR3 coding DNA: TGTGCCAGCAGCTTAATCCCAGCGGGGGACACCGGGGAGCTGTTTTTT. Protein sequence: CASSLIPAGDTGELFF.

This clone was counted between two and nine times. The rearrangement joins TRBV10-3 to TRBJ2-7, with 10 nucleotides matching TRBD1. J gave up 3 bases and V 7 bases, and 6 bases lay outside the gene matches. There are 14 residues in the CDR3. Germline CDR1 ENHRY, CDR2 SYGVKD. DNA for the CDR3: TGTGCCATCACCCCGGACAGGGGGAACTACGAGCAGTACTTC. Residues: CAITPDRGNYEQYF.

V gene TRBV14 combines with J gene TRBJ2-5, with TRBD2 matching over 8 bases. The germline gives CDR1 SGHDN, CDR2 FVKESK. The V segment lost 4 bases and the J segment 3 bases; nucleotides outside the gene matches: 7. CDR3 length: 15 residues. The CDR3 loop is CASSPRGGREETQYF. In nucleotides, the CDR3 is TGTGCCAGCAGCCCGCGCGGGGGGCGAGAAGAGACCCAGTACTTC.

This chain joins TRBV6-2 or TRBV6-3 and TRBJ2-5; 9 bases are a match to TRBD2. The CDR3 contains 16 residues. CDR1 is MNHEY and CDR2 is SVGEGT in the germline V gene. Trimming took 5 bases from V and 1 from J; bases not matched to a gene: 8. The CDR3 nucleotides are TGTGCCAGCAGTAATATAGCGGGGGCCTTCCAAGAGACCCAGTACTTC. It yields the protein CASSNIAGAFQETQYF.

This chain uses TRBV5-1 with TRBJ1-5, with D uncertain. The CDR3 is made up of 13 amino acids. V shed 0 bases and J shed 7 bases, with 8 bases lying between them. Germline V gene data show CDR1 as SGHRS and CDR2 as YFSETQ. The CDR3 coding sequence is TGCGCCAGCAGCTTGGGAGCGGGGCAGCCCCAGCATTTT. It codes for CASSLGAGQPQHF.

This clone was detected a few times. V and J are TRBV14 and TRBJ2-5; TRBD2 aligns across 7 bases. The CDR3 length is 15 residues. Germline V gene data show CDR1 as SGHDN and CDR2 as FVKESK. V lost 1 base to trimming and J lost 6 bases; unmatched junction nucleotides: 8. CDR3 region: CASSQVGLGVKTQYF. Here the CDR3 DNA reads TGTGCCAGCAGCCAAGTAGGACTAGGTGTAAAGACCCAGTACTTC. Looking up the rest from reference TRBV14 and TRBJ2-5 gives the full variable domain: EAGVTQFPSHSVIEKGQTVTLRCDPISGHDNLYWYRRVMGKEIKFLLHFVKESKQDESGMPNNRFLAERTGGTYSTLKVQPAELEDSGVYFCASSQVGLGVKTQYFGPGTRLLVL.

The chain couples TRBV7-2 to TRBJ1-2, with no clear D. The germline gives CDR1 SGHTA, CDR2 FQGNSA. With 1 base removed from V and 4 bases from J, the gap between germline ends came to 4 bases. The CDR3 has 12 amino acids. CDR3 nucleotides: TGTGCCAGCAGCTTAGATAGCTATGGCTACACCTTC. Translation gives CASSLDSYGYTF. The full variable domain, with the rest looked up from reference TRBV7-2 and TRBJ1-2, is GAGVSQSPSNKVTEKGKDVELRCDPISGHTALYWYRQSLGQGLEFLIYFQGNSAPDKSGLPSDRFSAERTGGSVSTLTIQRTQQEDSAVYLCASSLDSYGYTFGSGTRLTVV.

The chain carries TRBV15 and TRBJ1-2, with D unclear. Germline V lookup: CDR1 LNHNV, CDR2 YYDKDF (reference sequence). The CDR3 is made up of 14 amino acids. V lost 0 bases, J lost 4 bases, and 9 bases lay in between. CDR3 sequence reads: CATSRDPGSYGYTF. As DNA, the CDR3 is TGTGCCACCAGCAGAGATCCGGGGTCCTATGGCTACACCTTC. The whole variable domain, filled in from reference TRBV15 and TRBJ1-2, reads DAMVIQNPRYQVTQFGKPVTLSCSQTLNHNVMYWYQQKSSQAPKLLFHYYDKDFNNEADTPDNFQSRRPNTSFCFLDIRSPGLGDTAMYLCATSRDPGSYGYTFGSGTRLTVV.

J is TRBJ1-4 and V is TRBV30, with TRBD1 as a possible D gene (5 bases). Germline values: CDR1 GTSNPN, CDR2 SVGIG (reference sequence). This CDR3 is built from 15 residues. Trimming removed 5 bases at V and 0 bases at J, with 13 bases between. CDR3 nucleotides: TGTGCCTGGTCAGGGAAGGCAGCAACTAATGAAAAACTGTTTTTT. Encoded protein: CAWSGKAATNEKLFF.

This clone has a handful of counts. Other DNA sequences in this specimen translate into the identical CDR3. The V call is TRBV3-1 (or the pseudogene TRBV3-2), the J call TRBJ1-6; D perhaps matches TRBD1 (5 bases). Deletions cut 4 bases from V and 9 bases from J, with 10 bases between. The CDR3 is made up of 13 amino acids. The germline V gene encodes CDR1 LGHDT and CDR2 YNNKEL (reference sequence). The CDR3, as DNA: TGTGCCAGCAGCCCACGGGGGGGTTCACCCCTCCACTTT. Translating it yields CASSPRGGSPLHF.